The next 30 T cell receptor beta chains were all read from a single sample in a study of blood T cell repertoires in COVID-19. Method: immunoSEQ multiplex PCR; TCRdb's copy keeps in-frame clones and lacks some. Among 310,000 or so clones, roughly nine tenths were seen once, and the ten largest hold approximately 5%. The sequenced sample was PBMCs or T cells enriched from blood (not recorded which). The source is a woman aged 25 to 39 who had recovered from COVID-19.

For this clone: Sequence at one end of the junction differs from germline and may be a read error. The genes are TRBV3-1 (or the pseudogene TRBV3-2) and TRBJ1-2; unclear D gene. The CDR3 is 11 residues long. Germline values: CDR1 LGHDT, CDR2 YNNKEL (reference sequence). The CDR3 is CASSSRGQPAF. DNA of the CDR3: TGTGCCAGCAGTTCTAGAGGGCAGCCTGCGTTC.

The chain joins TRBV6-1 to TRBJ2-2; D might be TRBD2 (5 bases). CDR1 MNHNS and CDR2 SASEGT come from the germline V gene. CDR3 length equals 15 residues. Trimming removed 4 bases from V and 2 bases from J, with 11 bases in between. As DNA, the CDR3 is TGTGCCAGCAGTGTTCTTGCGGGTAACACCGGGGAGCTGTTTTTT. Translating it yields CASSVLAGNTGELFF.

The chain combines TRBV6-5 with TRBJ1-4; no reliable D call. Germline values: CDR1 MNHEY, CDR2 SVGAGI. This CDR3 has 11 residues. V was pared by 6 bases and J by 5 bases, with 4 bases between. The CDR3 here is CASSTNEKLFF. Written as DNA, the CDR3 is TGTGCCAGCAGCACAAATGAAAAACTGTTTTTT.

The V call is TRBV14, the J call TRBJ1-2; the match to TRBD1 covers 9 bases. J was trimmed by 6 bases and V by 1 base; bases with no gene match: 12. Germline loops: CDR1 SGHDN, CDR2 FVKESK. This CDR3 has 17 amino acids. CDR3 sequence reads: CASSQGIPGQGVHGYTF. The CDR3 nucleotides read TGTGCCAGCAGCCAAGGAATACCGGGACAGGGCGTACATGGCTACACCTTC. Together with reference TRBV14 and TRBJ1-2, the CDR3 gives the full variable domain: EAGVTQFPSHSVIEKGQTVTLRCDPISGHDNLYWYRRVMGKEIKFLLHFVKESKQDESGMPNNRFLAERTGGTYSTLKVQPAELEDSGVYFCASSQGIPGQGVHGYTFGSGTRLTVV.

The chain combines TRBV5-4 with TRBJ1-6; D remains unclear. Germline V lookup: CDR1 SGHNT, CDR2 YYREEE (reference sequence). This CDR3 region has 16 residues. The V gene lost 5 bases and the J gene lost 8 bases, with 20 bases spanning the gap. This chain's CDR3 is CASSLLGERLDSPLHF. The CDR3 DNA reads TGTGCCAGCAGTCTTCTCGGAGAACGATTGGATTCACCCCTCCACTTT.

The DNA of the CDR3 is TGTGCCAGCAGCTTGGTACCCCATCGGGAGTCTTATGGCTACACCTTC. Protein product: CASSLVPHRESYGYTF. The chain links TRBV5-4 to TRBJ1-2; no clear D. Germline CDR1 SGHNT, CDR2 YYREEE (reference sequence). V shed 0 bases and J shed 5 bases, with 17 bases lying between them. The CDR3 runs 16 residues.

The DNA of the CDR3 is TGTGCCAGCAGTGACCTAGCGGGGGACGAGACCCAGTACTTC. This codes for CASSDLAGDETQYF. The V call is TRBV2, the J call TRBJ2-5; 10 bases match TRBD2. V lost 3 bases to trimming and J lost 5 bases; unmatched junction nucleotides: 3. The length of the CDR3 is 14 residues. Germline V gives CDR1 SNHLY, CDR2 FYNNEI.

V is TRBV6-5 and J is TRBJ1-2, with 9 positions matching TRBD1. J was trimmed by 4 bases and V by 10 bases; bases with no gene match: 10. CDR3 length: 14 residues. Germline values: CDR1 MNHEY, CDR2 SVGAGI. CDR3 protein: CATIGTGPGYGYTF. Here the CDR3 DNA reads TGTGCCACAATCGGGACAGGGCCCGGCTATGGCTACACCTTC.

The V and J genes are TRBV27 and TRBJ1-1, with D tentatively TRBD1 (6 bases). CDR3 length: 14 amino acids. The germline V gene encodes CDR1 MNHEY and CDR2 SMNVEV (reference sequence). The ends were cut back, 6 bases at V and 6 bases at J, with 17 bases in the middle. The CDR3 coding sequence is TGTGCCAGCAGCGAAAGGACGACAGGTGCTGAAGCTTTCTTT. It encodes CASSERTTGAEAFF.

The gene calls are TRBV4-1 and TRBJ1-1, with D possibly matching TRBD1 (6 bases). CDR3 length: 18 amino acids. The germline V and J ends were trimmed by 1 base and 4 bases, with 22 bases remaining between them. Germline CDR1 is MGHRA and CDR2 is YSYEKL. CDR3 protein: CASSQVLYPAQGITEAFF. The CDR3 nucleotides read TGCGCCAGCAGCCAAGTGTTGTACCCCGCCCAGGGGATCACTGAAGCTTTCTTT.

Points on this clone: This same CDR3 is encoded by further DNA sequences in the sample. The rearrangement links TRBV9 to TRBJ2-3; D is possibly TRBD1 (5 bases). This CDR3 contains 14 residues. Germline lookup yields CDR1 SGDLS and CDR2 YYNGEE. The V and J ends lost 2 bases and 1 base respectively, with 8 bases between them. For the CDR3, the DNA is TGTGCCAGCAGCGTTGAAGGGGGCACAGATACGCAGTATTTT. It specifies CASSVEGGTDTQYF.

This chain uses TRBV29-1 with TRBJ1-1; possibly TRBD1 for D (6 bases). V lost 5 bases to trimming and J lost 4 bases, with 14 bases between them. The V gene's germline CDR1 is SQVTM and CDR2 ANQGSEA. The CDR3 consists of 13 residues. The CDR3 nucleotides read TGCAGCGTTCGAGAGGGGGTGGGCACTGAAGCTTTCTTT. Its translation is CSVREGVGTEAFF.

For the CDR3, the DNA is TGTGCCAGCAGCCACCGGGGGGGCTTTAAGGGTAATTCACCCCTCCACTTT. Translated: CASSHRGGFKGNSPLHF. The J gene is TRBJ1-6, the V gene TRBV14; D may be TRBD1 (6 bases). Deletions cut 3 bases from V and 6 bases from J, with 18 bases between. CDR3 length: 17 amino acids. CDR1 is SGHDN and CDR2 is FVKESK in the germline V gene. The whole variable domain, filled in from reference TRBV14 and TRBJ1-6, reads EAGVTQFPSHSVIEKGQTVTLRCDPISGHDNLYWYRRVMGKEIKFLLHFVKESKQDESGMPNNRFLAERTGGTYSTLKVQPAELEDSGVYFCASSHRGGFKGNSPLHFGNGTRLTVT.

The J gene is TRBJ2-1, the V gene TRBV6-1; D not resolved. Trimming left V 3 bases short and J 2 bases short, with 11 bases between. The CDR3 consists of 15 residues. CDR1 is MNHNS and CDR2 is SASEGT in the germline V gene. Written as DNA, the CDR3 is TGTGCCAGCAGTGACGAGCGCCGGACCTACAATGAGCAGTTCTTC. Protein sequence: CASSDERRTYNEQFF.

This clone was recorded a few times. CDR3 sequence (DNA): TGTGCCAGCTCACCACCAGACAGGGGTTGGAACACTGAAGCTTTCTTT. Translation: CASSPPDRGWNTEAFF. This chain uses TRBV18 with TRBJ1-1; TRBD1 matches at 8 bases. V lost 0 bases to trimming and J lost 1 base; unmatched junction nucleotides: 4. There are 16 residues in the CDR3. The germline V gene encodes CDR1 KGHSH and CDR2 LQKENI. The variable domain in full, with the rest retrieved from reference TRBV18 and TRBJ1-1, is NAGVMQNPRHLVRRRGQEARLRCSPMKGHSHVYWYRQLPEEGLKFMVYLQKENIIDESGMPKERFSAEFPKEGPSILRIQQVVRGDSAAYFCASSPPDRGWNTEAFFGQGTRLTVV.

This chain connects TRBV7-8 to TRBJ1-6; D might be TRBD1 (5 bases). The germline CDR1 and CDR2 sequences are SGHVS and FQNEAQ. This CDR3 comprises 15 residues. V was trimmed by 5 bases and J by 7 bases, leaving 15 bases between them. The CDR3 protein is CASSPTRAQNSPLHF. The CDR3 DNA follows: TGTGCCAGCAGCCCAACCAGGGCACAGAATTCACCCCTCCACTTT.

The chain couples TRBV19 to TRBJ1-1; TRBD1 agrees at 7 bases. The J segment lost 3 bases and the V segment lost 6 bases, leaving 7 bases of the junction unmatched. The CDR3 contains 14 residues. CDR1 is LNHDA and CDR2 is SQIVND in the germline V gene (reference sequence). CDR3 sequence: CASRADRLDTEAFF. The CDR3 DNA follows: TGTGCCAGTAGGGCGGACAGGCTGGACACTGAAGCTTTCTTT.

The V gene is TRBV30, the J gene TRBJ2-2, with no clear D. Germline CDR1 GTSNPN, CDR2 SVGIG (reference sequence). The CDR3 sequence is 14 residues long. Trimming shortened V by 4 bases and J by 0 bases, and 9 bases separated the two germline ends. The CDR3 DNA reads TGTGCCTGGATAGGCAGGACGAACACCGGGGAGCTGTTTTTT. Amino acids: CAWIGRTNTGELFF.

The gene calls are TRBV5-5 and TRBJ2-7, with 7 nucleotides matching TRBD2. The CDR3 length is 15 residues. V shed 4 bases, J shed 1 base, and the junction held 8 bases outside the gene matches. Germline values: CDR1 SGHKS, CDR2 YYEKEE (reference sequence). CDR3 region: CASSTREEWSYEQYF. DNA of the CDR3: TGTGCCAGCAGCACCCGGGAGGAGTGGTCCTACGAGCAGTACTTC.

This chain connects TRBV27 to TRBJ2-2; no reliable D call. The CDR3 runs 14 residues. Germline CDR1 is MNHEY and CDR2 is SMNVEV (reference sequence). Trimming cost V 6 bases and J 7 bases, with 15 bases left between them. This CDR3 is CASRLAGYVGELFF. DNA of the CDR3: TGTGCCAGCAGGTTGGCCGGGTACGTCGGGGAGCTGTTTTTT.

As for this clone: Other DNA sequences from this sample encode an identical CDR3 as well. The rearrangement uses TRBV9 and TRBJ1-6, with TRBD1 identical over 11 bases. CDR1 and CDR2 (germline): SGDLS, YYNGEE. This CDR3 is 18 amino acids long. V lost 3 bases and J lost 0; bases outside the gene matches: 5. DNA for the CDR3: TGTGCCAGCAGCGAGGGACAGGGGGTGAGCTCCTATAATTCACCCCTCCACTTT. Translation: CASSEGQGVSSYNSPLHF.

The table lists this clone with a count of one. This chain connects TRBV28 to TRBJ1-3; D gene unclear. Germline V gene sequence: CDR1 MDHEN, CDR2 SYDVKM. The CDR3 covers 16 residues. Trimming left V 3 bases short and J 4 bases short, with 16 bases between. The CDR3 region has the DNA TGTGCCAGCAGTTTGGCTCGCGGGGTTTCGGGAAACACCATATATTTT. Protein product: CASSLARGVSGNTIYF.

The table lists this clone with a count of one. The chain recombines TRBV3-1 (or the pseudogene TRBV3-2) with TRBJ1-2; no clear D. Germline lookup yields CDR1 LGHDT and CDR2 YNNKEL (reference sequence). CDR3 size: 13 residues. The V and J ends lost 1 base and 3 bases respectively, with 6 bases between them. The CDR3 bases are TGTGCCAGCAGCCAAGCCGGGGACTATGGCTACACCTTC. It yields the protein CASSQAGDYGYTF.

The rearrangement joins TRBV25-1 to TRBJ2-5; D is possibly TRBD1 (6 bases). The CDR3 consists of 15 residues. Germline V CDR1 and CDR2: MGHDK, SYGVNS. V lost 1 base, J lost 1 base, and 10 bases lay in between. CDR3 bases: TGTGCCAGCAGTGAATCGGACAGAATCCAAGAGACCCAGTACTTC. Amino acids: CASSESDRIQETQYF.

The V gene is TRBV4-2, the J gene TRBJ2-7; D might be TRBD1 (6 bases). Germline CDR1 is LGHNA and CDR2 is YNFKEQ. Trimming shortened V by 3 bases and J by 3 bases, and 18 bases separated the two germline ends. This CDR3 is 16 amino acids long. The CDR3 is CASSHRKGDKNYEQYF. CDR3 DNA sequence: TGTGCCAGCAGCCATCGCAAGGGGGACAAGAACTACGAGCAGTACTTC.

This clone appeared once. The rearrangement uses TRBV19 and TRBJ2-7, with D hard to call. V was clipped by 8 bases and J by 2 bases, with 7 bases between them. Germline assignment: CDR1 LNHDA and CDR2 SQIVND (reference sequence). CDR3 length: 11 residues. The CDR3 spells CASGPPYEQYF. Here the CDR3 DNA reads TGTGCCAGTGGGCCCCCCTACGAGCAGTACTTC.

The chain employs TRBV19 and TRBJ2-2, with 8 bases lining up with TRBD2. The ends lost 6 bases at V and 7 bases at J; junction bases unmatched: 1. This CDR3 has 12 amino acids. Germline lookup yields CDR1 LNHDA and CDR2 SQIVND (reference sequence). The CDR3 is CASSGTSGELFF. The CDR3 bases are TGTGCCAGTAGCGGGACTAGCGGGGAGCTGTTTTTT.

The sample holds one count of this clone. The rearrangement uses TRBV20-1 and TRBJ2-7, with D perhaps matching TRBD2 (6 bases). Germline loops: CDR1 DFQATT, CDR2 SNEGSKA (reference sequence). The CDR3 spans 13 residues. V lost 3 bases to trimming and J lost 4 bases, with 13 bases between them. The CDR3 DNA reads TGCAGTGCTAGTCGCGGGGAGCCTTACGAGCAGTACTTC. It translates to CSASRGEPYEQYF.

This chain links TRBV10-3 with TRBJ1-2; 9 nucleotides agree with TRBD1. The germline CDR1 and CDR2 sequences are ENHRY and SYGVKD. V lost 4 bases, J lost 8 bases, and 5 bases stayed unmatched. The CDR3 is made up of 13 amino acids. The CDR3 here is CAISGTGVDGYTF. The CDR3 DNA follows: TGTGCCATCAGTGGGACAGGGGTAGACGGCTACACCTTC.

This sequence joins TRBV4-2 and TRBJ1-3, with D unclear. Trimming left V 0 bases short and J 0 bases short, with 3 bases between. In germline, CDR1 is LGHNA, CDR2 YNFKEQ. This CDR3 spans 14 amino acids. CDR3 nucleotide sequence: TGTGCCAGCAGCCAAGACTTCTCTGGAAACACCATATATTTT. Translating it yields CASSQDFSGNTIYF.